A single sample gave rise to the 32 T cell receptor beta chains below, sequenced in a study of shared clonotypes between healthy human individuals. The repertoire was sequenced with immunoSEQ multiplex PCR; TCRdb's copy has only in-frame clones and lacks some. The sample has 2.3 million or so clones, approximately 93% seen once. Sequencing input: naive CD4+ T cells from PBMCs. As to subset: CD45RA+ positively selected. These TCRs come from a man between 18 and 35 years old in good health. Some clones in this sample may be carry-over from other donors' samples.

This chain joins TRBV7-2 and TRBJ2-7; no reliable D call. V lost 5 bases and J 7 bases, leaving 12 bases between the germline ends. Germline CDR1 reads SGHTA; CDR2 reads FQGNSA. The CDR3 length is 12 residues. This CDR3 is CASSISRREQYF. As DNA, the CDR3 is TGTGCCAGCAGCATCTCTCGGAGAGAGCAGTACTTC.

J is TRBJ1-4 and V is TRBV28, with D tentatively TRBD1 (5 bases). CDR1 and CDR2 from the germline V gene are MDHEN and SYDVKM. This CDR3 has 16 residues. Trimming cost V 3 bases and J 0 bases, with 11 bases left between them. The CDR3, as DNA: TGTGCCAGCAGTTTTTACAGGCATGCAACTAATGAAAAACTGTTTTTT. Amino acids: CASSFYRHATNEKLFF. Looking up the rest from reference TRBV28 and TRBJ1-4 gives the full variable domain: DVKVTQSSRYLVKRTGEKVFLECVQDMDHENMFWYRQDPGLGLRLIYFSYDVKMKEKGDIPEGYSVSREKKERFSLILESASTNQTSMYLCASSFYRHATNEKLFFGSGTQLSVL.

This chain links TRBV10-3 with TRBJ2-7; possibly TRBD2 for D (6 bases). Germline V gene sequence: CDR1 ENHRY, CDR2 SYGVKD. CDR3 length: 11 residues. In nucleotides, the CDR3 is TGTGCGAGCGGGTCCTCCTACGAGCAGTACTTC. It is translated as CASGSSYEQYF.

This clone was detected a few times. V usage is TRBV6-1 and J usage is TRBJ2-3; D not certain. V was trimmed by 11 bases and J by 2 bases, leaving 17 bases between them. CDR1 and CDR2 (germline): MNHNS, SASEGT. The CDR3 runs 14 residues. The CDR3 bases are TGTGCCGCGGTCCTCGGACGTCACACAGATACGCAGTATTTT. It encodes CAAVLGRHTDTQYF.

This clone occurred once. V is TRBV27 and J is TRBJ2-7, with 7 bases fitting TRBD1. The V and J ends lost 5 bases and 3 bases, in that order; junction bases with no gene match: 10. From germline, CDR1 is MNHEY and CDR2 SMNVEV (reference sequence). The CDR3 has 15 amino acids. The CDR3 nucleotides read TGTGCCAGCAGTCCACAGGACAGGCGACTCTACGAGCAGTACTTC. It yields the protein CASSPQDRRLYEQYF.

This clone turned up a few times. This chain connects TRBV7-9 to TRBJ2-1; 10 bases agree with TRBD2. Germline assignment: CDR1 SEHNR and CDR2 FQNEAQ (reference sequence). After removal of 3 bases from V and 12 bases from J, the junction contained 11 bases not matched to a gene. The CDR3 spans 15 residues. DNA for the CDR3: TGTGCCAGCAGCTTCCAAGCGGGAGGGCCTCTGGTGCAGTTCTTC. Translation gives CASSFQAGGPLVQFF. The whole variable domain, remainder taken from reference TRBV7-9 and TRBJ2-1, is DTGVSQNPRHKITKRGQNVTFRCDPISEHNRLYWYRQTLGQGPEFLTYFQNEAQLEKSRLLSDRFSAERPKGSFSTLEIQRTEQGDSAMYLCASSFQAGGPLVQFFGPGTRLTVL.

V gene TRBV4-3 combines with J gene TRBJ2-7; 10 positions match TRBD2. Looked up from germline, CDR1 is LGHNA and CDR2 is YSLEER. CDR3 size: 16 residues. V lost 4 bases, J lost 3 bases, and 9 bases stayed unmatched. The CDR3 region is CASSRDGASGGYEQYF. The CDR3, as DNA: TGCGCCAGCAGCCGGGACGGGGCTAGCGGGGGCTACGAGCAGTACTTC.

This clone has just a few counts. This rearrangement joins TRBV5-1 to TRBJ1-2, with no clear D. CDR1 is SGHRS and CDR2 is YFSETQ in the germline V gene. Trimming shortened V by 2 bases and J by 8 bases, and 10 bases separated the two germline ends. This CDR3 comprises 12 residues. The CDR3 DNA follows: TGCGCCAGCAGCTTAGGCTCGTGGGGCTACACCTTC. Translating gives CASSLGSWGYTF.

This clone has just one count. The chain combines TRBV9 with TRBJ2-1; D unresolved. The CDR3 is made up of 15 amino acids. Trimming removed 4 bases at V and 5 bases at J, with 16 bases between. CDR1 and CDR2 from the germline V gene are SGDLS and YYNGEE. This CDR3 is CASSPRSVSDNEQFF. The CDR3 nucleotides are TGTGCCAGCAGCCCCAGGTCTGTGTCGGACAATGAGCAGTTCTTC. Combining the CDR3 with reference TRBV9 and TRBJ2-1 gives the whole variable domain DSGVTQTPKHLITATGQRVTLRCSPRSGDLSVYWYQQSLDQGLQFLIQYYNGEERAKGNILERFSAQQFPDLHSELNLSSLELGDSALYFCASSPRSVSDNEQFFGPGTRLTVL.

This clone was detected only once. Written as DNA, the CDR3 is TGTGCCAGCAGTTATCAGGGGACCAATCAGCCCCAGCATTTT. Translation gives CASSYQGTNQPQHF. The V and J genes are TRBV6-5 and TRBJ1-5; the D gene is possibly TRBD1 (6 bases). Trimming pared 3 bases from V and 3 bases from J, leaving 9 bases between. Germline V gene data show CDR1 as MNHEY and CDR2 as SVGAGI. The CDR3 is made up of 14 amino acids.

The V and J genes are TRBV6-6 and TRBJ1-5; D unclear. V was cut by 3 bases and J by 7 bases, with 7 bases left in between. Germline-derived CDR1 and CDR2 are MNHNY and SVGAGI (reference sequence). The CDR3 totals 12 residues. CDR3 coding DNA: TGTGCCAGCAGTTATATGTGGCAGCCCCAGCATTTT. It encodes CASSYMWQPQHF.

V gene TRBV11-2 combines with J gene TRBJ1-4, with 9 bases fitting TRBD1. The trim removed 5 bases at V and 6 bases at J, leaving 4 bases unmatched. CDR1 and CDR2 (germline): SGHAT, FQNNGV. This CDR3 is 14 amino acids long. CDR3 coding DNA: TGTGCCAGCAGCCACAGGGGGCGTGATGAAAAACTGTTTTTT. Amino acid sequence: CASSHRGRDEKLFF.

The chain carries TRBV2 and TRBJ2-3; the D is unclear. Trimming pared 0 bases from V and 1 base from J, leaving 5 bases between. Germline CDR1 is SNHLY and CDR2 is FYNNEI. This CDR3 is built from 14 residues. CDR3 sequence: CASSEAARTDTQYF. The CDR3 region has the DNA TGTGCCAGCAGTGAAGCTGCCCGCACAGATACGCAGTATTTT.

The chain joins TRBV10-2 to TRBJ2-7; 8 bases agree with TRBD1. The CDR3 covers 14 residues. V dropped 7 bases and J dropped 2; count of bases not matched to a gene: 7. Germline values: CDR1 WSHSY, CDR2 SAAADI. This chain's CDR3 is CASTTGTGPYEQYF. The CDR3 nucleotides are TGCGCCAGCACCACAGGGACAGGCCCCTACGAGCAGTACTTC.

The chain has TRBV9 and TRBJ1-2; the D is unclear. V was shortened by 3 bases and J by 2 bases, with 11 bases between the two germline ends. Germline V gene data show CDR1 as SGDLS and CDR2 as YYNGEE. This CDR3 region has 14 residues. The DNA of the CDR3 is TGTGCCAGCAGCGCCCTGGAATTCAACTATGGCTACACCTTC. Translation gives CASSALEFNYGYTF.

This chain links TRBV19 with TRBJ1-1; D is ambiguous. The V gene's germline CDR1 is LNHDA and CDR2 SQIVND (reference sequence). This CDR3 region has 14 residues. The V and J ends lost 0 bases and 1 base respectively, with 6 bases between them. The chain's CDR3 is CASSIERQNTEAFF. The CDR3 nucleotides read TGTGCCAGTAGTATAGAAAGACAGAACACTGAAGCTTTCTTT. Combining the CDR3 with reference TRBV19 and TRBJ1-1 gives the whole variable domain DGGITQSPKYLFRKEGQNVTLSCEQNLNHDAMYWYRQDPGQGLRLIYYSQIVNDFQKGDIAEGYSVSREKKESFPLTVTSAQKNPTAFYLCASSIERQNTEAFFGQGTRLTVV.

The V call is TRBV7-8, the J call TRBJ1-3; 7 bases align to TRBD1. This CDR3 contains 20 residues. The V gene end was trimmed by 2 bases and the J gene end by 4 bases; junction bases not matched to a gene: 20. Germline CDR1 is SGHVS and CDR2 is FQNEAQ. The CDR3 sequence is CASSLISGLGQGEPGNTIYF. In DNA, the CDR3 is TGTGCCAGCAGCTTAATTTCCGGTTTAGGCCAGGGGGAGCCGGGAAACACCATATATTTT.

The chain recombines TRBV15 with TRBJ2-2; unclear D gene. From germline, CDR1 is LNHNV and CDR2 YYDKDF (reference sequence). V lost 1 base and J lost 3, with 9 bases in between. CDR3 length: 15 amino acids. The CDR3 nucleotides are TGTGCCACCAGCAGAGGTAGCAAATACACCGGGGAGCTGTTTTTT. It translates to CATSRGSKYTGELFF.

V is TRBV6-5 and J is TRBJ2-7; 8 nucleotides match TRBD1. Germline loops: CDR1 MNHEY, CDR2 SVGAGI. The CDR3 runs 15 residues. The V and J ends lost 5 bases and 2 bases, in that order; junction bases with no gene match: 8. CDR3 DNA sequence: TGTGCCAGCAGTCCCCCAGGGGGCCGCACCTACGAGCAGTACTTC. Translated, it gives CASSPPGGRTYEQYF.

This clone occurred once. The rearrangement links TRBV5-4 to TRBJ2-3; weak D call: TRBD1 (5 bases). This CDR3 is built from 15 residues. V lost 2 bases and J lost 0, with 10 bases in between. The V gene's germline CDR1 is SGHNT and CDR2 YYREEE (reference sequence). The CDR3 region has the DNA TGTGCCAGCAGCTTTAGACAGACCAGCACAGATACGCAGTATTTT. It specifies CASSFRQTSTDTQYF.

A word on this clone: This same CDR3 is encoded by further DNA sequences in the sample. The chain joins TRBV7-2 to TRBJ1-5; D is unresolved. The V end lost 0 bases, the J end lost 1 base, and 7 bases lay between the germline ends. Germline values: CDR1 SGHTA, CDR2 FQGNSA. CDR3 length: 15 residues. The CDR3 DNA reads as TGTGCCAGCAGCTTAGCAGGGTCGAGCAATCAGCCCCAGCATTTT. Encoded protein: CASSLAGSSNQPQHF.

The chain recombines TRBV6-4 with TRBJ1-2; 8 bases are a match to TRBD1. Germline values: CDR1 MRHNA, CDR2 SNTAGT. Losses at the gene ends were 3 bases for V and 7 bases for J; bases not matched to a gene: 13. CDR3 length equals 16 residues. CDR3: CASSEQWAGGVRGYTF. In nucleotides, the CDR3 is TGTGCCAGCAGTGAACAGTGGGCAGGGGGCGTTCGTGGCTACACCTTC.

The chain combines TRBV5-1 with TRBJ1-2; 8 nucleotides line up with TRBD1. Germline loops: CDR1 SGHRS, CDR2 YFSETQ. The J segment lost 2 bases and the V segment lost 0 bases, leaving 9 bases of the junction unmatched. This CDR3 has 17 amino acids. The CDR3 DNA reads TGCGCCAGCAGCTTGGGCCCACCGGGACAGGCGAACTATGGCTACACCTTC. It codes for CASSLGPPGQANYGYTF.

The rearrangement uses TRBV7-8 and TRBJ2-7, with D hard to call. CDR1 and CDR2 from the germline V gene are SGHVS and FQNEAQ. The CDR3 loop spans 15 amino acids. The V end was cut by 0 bases, the J end by 2 bases, with 11 bases between. As DNA, the CDR3 is TGTGCCAGCAGCTTAGCGGAGCCTCAGACCTACGAGCAGTACTTC. It yields the protein CASSLAEPQTYEQYF.

V and J are TRBV7-3 and TRBJ2-5; no clear D. The CDR3 is made up of 13 amino acids. Germline values: CDR1 SGHTA, CDR2 FQGTGA. The V end was cut by 5 bases, the J end by 1 base, with 8 bases between. As DNA, the CDR3 is TGTGCCAGCAGCGCCCGCCCCCAAGAGACCCAGTACTTC. Amino acid sequence: CASSARPQETQYF.

J is TRBJ2-7 and V is TRBV5-1; 7 nucleotides match TRBD1. V shed 0 bases, J shed 2 bases, and the junction held 11 bases outside the gene matches. Germline assignment: CDR1 SGHRS and CDR2 YFSETQ. This CDR3 has 17 residues. The CDR3 region has the DNA TGCGCCAGCAGCTTGGCCCAATCCGGGACAGTCGCCTACGAGCAGTACTTC. It yields the protein CASSLAQSGTVAYEQYF. The variable domain in full, with the rest retrieved from reference TRBV5-1 and TRBJ2-7, is KAGVTQTPRYLIKTRGQQVTLSCSPISGHRSVSWYQQTPGQGLQFLFEYFSETQRNKGNFPGRFSGRQFSNSRSEMNVSTLELGDSALYLCASSLAQSGTVAYEQYFGPGTRLTVT.

CDR3 region: CASSSGSGGDTEAFF. The CDR3 bases are TGTGCCAGCAGCAGCGGGTCGGGAGGGGACACTGAAGCTTTCTTT. The rearrangement uses TRBV7-2 and TRBJ1-1; TRBD1 is a possible D gene (5 bases). The CDR3 consists of 15 residues. Germline-derived CDR1 and CDR2 are SGHTA and FQGNSA. Between the trimmed V and J ends, which lost 5 bases and 3 bases, there was a span of 16 bases.

The rearrangement links TRBV4-2 to TRBJ2-2; D uncertain. Trimming cost V 4 bases and J 0 bases, with 12 bases left between them. Looked up from germline, CDR1 is LGHNA and CDR2 is YNFKEQ. This CDR3 spans 16 amino acids. CDR3 sequence (DNA): TGTGCCAGCAGCCGAAGCCGAAGATCGAACACCGGGGAGCTGTTTTTT. It translates to CASSRSRRSNTGELFF.

The chain is built from TRBV7-9 and TRBJ2-1; 9 bases match TRBD1. Losses at the gene ends were 3 bases for V and 5 bases for J; bases not matched to a gene: 5. Germline CDR1 reads SEHNR; CDR2 reads FQNEAQ (reference sequence). The CDR3 sequence is 15 residues long. DNA of the CDR3: TGTGCCAGCAGCTTGCGACAGGGGGTAAACAATGAGCAGTTCTTC. The encoded protein is CASSLRQGVNNEQFF.

V usage is TRBV27 and J usage is TRBJ1-2; TRBD1 aligns across 7 bases. This CDR3 contains 14 residues. Looked up from germline, CDR1 is MNHEY and CDR2 is SMNVEV (reference sequence). Germline trimming cut 3 bases from V and 6 bases from J; bases unmatched to any gene: 7. CDR3 region: CASSFLTGRHGYTF. CDR3 DNA sequence: TGTGCCAGCAGTTTTCTGACAGGGAGGCATGGCTACACCTTC.

The chain is built from TRBV14 and TRBJ2-2, with 9 positions matching TRBD1. This CDR3 has 16 residues. Germline lookup yields CDR1 SGHDN and CDR2 FVKESK. The V and J ends lost 4 bases and 6 bases, in that order; junction bases with no gene match: 9. The CDR3 DNA follows: TGTGCCAGCAGCCTCGGCGGGACAGGGTTTTCCGGGGAGCTGTTTTTT. Translated, it gives CASSLGGTGFSGELFF.

This chain joins TRBV7-6 and TRBJ2-3, with D uncertain. In germline, CDR1 is SGHVS, CDR2 FNYEAQ. V gave up 0 bases and J gave up 4 bases, with 5 bases separating them. The CDR3 covers 13 residues. The CDR3 protein is CASSLAPPDTQYF. In DNA, the CDR3 is TGTGCCAGCAGCTTAGCGCCGCCAGATACGCAGTATTTT. Combining the CDR3 with reference TRBV7-6 and TRBJ2-3 gives the whole variable domain GAGVSQSPRYKVTKRGQDVALRCDPISGHVSLYWYRQALGQGPEFLTYFNYEAQQDKSGLPNDRFSAERPEGSISTLTIQRTEQRDSAMYRCASSLAPPDTQYFGPGTRLTVL.